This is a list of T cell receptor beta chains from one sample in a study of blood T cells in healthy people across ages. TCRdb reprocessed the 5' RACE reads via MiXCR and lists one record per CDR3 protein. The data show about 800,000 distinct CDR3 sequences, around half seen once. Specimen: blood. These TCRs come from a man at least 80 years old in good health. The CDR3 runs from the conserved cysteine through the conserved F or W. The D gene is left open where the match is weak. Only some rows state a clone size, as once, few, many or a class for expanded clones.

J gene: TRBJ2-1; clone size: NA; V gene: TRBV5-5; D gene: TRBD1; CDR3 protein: CASSWGQQIYNEQFF; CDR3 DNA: TGTGCCAGCAGCTGGGGACAGCAGATTTACAATGAGCAGTTCTTC
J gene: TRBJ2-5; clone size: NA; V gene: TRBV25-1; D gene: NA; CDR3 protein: CASSSGRTGPETQYF; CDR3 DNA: TGTGCCAGCAGTAGCGGACGCACTGGGCCAGAGACCCAGTACTTC
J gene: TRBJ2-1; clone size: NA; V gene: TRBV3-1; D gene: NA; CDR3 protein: CASSQDLRAGSYNEQFF; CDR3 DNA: TGTGCCAGCAGCCAAGATCTTCGGGCAGGCTCTTACAATGAGCAGTTCTTC
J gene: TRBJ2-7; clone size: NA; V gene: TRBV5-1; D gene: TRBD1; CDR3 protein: CASSWGQAYNEQYF; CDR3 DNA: TGCGCCAGCAGCTGGGGACAGGCCTACAATGAGCAGTACTTC
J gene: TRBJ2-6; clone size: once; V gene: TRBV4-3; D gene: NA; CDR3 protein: CASSRERQESSGANVLTF; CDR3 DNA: TGCGCCAGCAGCCGAGAACGGCAGGAGAGCTCTGGGGCCAACGTCCTGACTTTC
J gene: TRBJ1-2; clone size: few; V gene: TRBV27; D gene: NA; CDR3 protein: CASSTRTDTNYGYTF; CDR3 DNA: TGTGCCAGCAGTACTCGGACAGATACTAACTATGGCTACACCTTC
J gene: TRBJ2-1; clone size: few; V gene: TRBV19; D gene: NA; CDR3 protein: CASSQSGGSYNEQFF; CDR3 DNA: TGTGCCAGTAGTCAGTCTGGCGGGTCCTACAATGAGCAGTTCTTC
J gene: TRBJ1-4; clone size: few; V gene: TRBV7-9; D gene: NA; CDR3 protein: CASSLGREEKLFF; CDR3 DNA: TGTGCCAGCAGCTTAGGCCGGGAGGAAAAACTGTTTTTT
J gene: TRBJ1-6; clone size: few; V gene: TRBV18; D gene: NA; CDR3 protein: CASSETPMESPLHF; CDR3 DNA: TGTGCCAGCTCAGAGACCCCGATGGAATCACCCCTCCACTTT
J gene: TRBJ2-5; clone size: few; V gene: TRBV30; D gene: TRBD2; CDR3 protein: CASGGEGETQYF; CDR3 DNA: TGTGCCAGCGGGGGGGAGGGAGAGACCCAGTACTTC
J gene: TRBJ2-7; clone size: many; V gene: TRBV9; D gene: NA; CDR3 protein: CASSPPALDGYEQYF; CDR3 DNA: TGTGCCAGCAGCCCCCCGGCCCTAGACGGCTACGAGCAGTACTTC
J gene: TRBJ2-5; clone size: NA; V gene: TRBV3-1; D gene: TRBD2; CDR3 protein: CASMASGGIKTQYF; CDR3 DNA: TGTGCCAGCATGGCCAGCGGGGGGATTAAGACCCAGTACTTC
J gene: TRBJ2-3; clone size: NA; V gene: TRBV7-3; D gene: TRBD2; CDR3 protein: CASSLKASGNTDTQYF; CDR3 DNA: TGCGCCAGCAGCTTAAAGGCGAGCGGGAACACAGATACGCAGTATTTT
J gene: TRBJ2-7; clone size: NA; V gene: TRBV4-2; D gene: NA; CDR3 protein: CASSQTGGIYEQYF; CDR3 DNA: TGTGCCAGCAGCCAGACAGGCGGAATCTACGAGCAGTACTTC
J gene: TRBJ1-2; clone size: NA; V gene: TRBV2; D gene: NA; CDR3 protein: CASSGGSFYGYTF; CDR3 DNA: TGTGCCAGCAGTGGGGGCTCATTTTATGGCTACACCTTC
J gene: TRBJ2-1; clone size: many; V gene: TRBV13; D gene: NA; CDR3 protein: CASSSPHSNEQFF; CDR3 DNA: TGTGCCAGCAGCTCTCCCCATAGCAATGAGCAGTTCTTC
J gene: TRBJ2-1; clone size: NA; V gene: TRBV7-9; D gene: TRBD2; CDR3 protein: CASSLGLAGSHEQFF; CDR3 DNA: TGTGCCAGCAGCTTAGGACTAGCGGGATCCCATGAGCAGTTCTTC
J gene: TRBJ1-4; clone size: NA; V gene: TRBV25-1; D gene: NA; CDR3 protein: CASSFPTPTYEKLFF; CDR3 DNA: TGTGCCAGCAGTTTTCCCACACCTACGTATGAAAAACTGTTTTTT
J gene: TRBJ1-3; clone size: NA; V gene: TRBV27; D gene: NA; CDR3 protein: CASSYSRAGNTIYF; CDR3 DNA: TGTGCCAGCAGTTACAGCCGGGCTGGAAACACCATATATTTT
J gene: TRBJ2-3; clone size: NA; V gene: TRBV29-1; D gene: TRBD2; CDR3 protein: CSVVTFLAATDTQYF; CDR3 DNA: TGCAGCGTTGTGACTTTCCTAGCGGCAACAGATACGCAGTATTTT
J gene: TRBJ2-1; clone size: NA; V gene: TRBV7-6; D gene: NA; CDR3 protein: CASNQRLGANEQFF; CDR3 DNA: TGTGCCAGCAACCAACGCTTGGGGGCGAATGAGCAGTTCTTC
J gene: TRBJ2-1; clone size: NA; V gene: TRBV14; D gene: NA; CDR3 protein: CASSQVRGLYSYNEQFF; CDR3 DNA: TGTGCCAGCAGCCAAGTTCGCGGACTATACTCCTACAATGAGCAGTTCTTC
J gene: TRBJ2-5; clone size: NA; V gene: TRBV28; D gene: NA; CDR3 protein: CASSLSGGTVIRETQYF; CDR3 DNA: TGTGCCAGCAGTTTGTCCGGCGGCACGGTTATAAGGGAGACCCAGTACTTC
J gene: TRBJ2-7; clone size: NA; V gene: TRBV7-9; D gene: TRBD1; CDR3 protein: CASSSGDGQGGYEQYF; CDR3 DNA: TGTGCCAGCAGCTCAGGGGATGGACAGGGTGGTTACGAGCAGTACTTC
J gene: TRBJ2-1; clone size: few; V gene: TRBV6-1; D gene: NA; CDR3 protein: CASTRLAASSYNEQFF; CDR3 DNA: TGTGCCAGCACGCGCTTAGCTGCCAGCTCCTACAATGAGCAGTTCTTC
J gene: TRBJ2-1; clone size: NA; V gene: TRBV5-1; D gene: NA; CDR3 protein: CASNLAGLAGTYNEQFF; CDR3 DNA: TGCGCCAGCAACCTGGCCGGATTGGCGGGGACGTACAATGAGCAGTTCTTC
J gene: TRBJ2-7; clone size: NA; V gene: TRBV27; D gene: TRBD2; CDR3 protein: CASSFFGGTDEQYF; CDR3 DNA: TGTGCCAGCAGTTTTTTCGGGGGGACCGACGAGCAGTACTTC
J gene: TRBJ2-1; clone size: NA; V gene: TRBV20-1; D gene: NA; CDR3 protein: CSAPPGRGNEQFF; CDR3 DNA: TGCAGTGCCCCACCGGGACGGGGCAATGAGCAGTTCTTC
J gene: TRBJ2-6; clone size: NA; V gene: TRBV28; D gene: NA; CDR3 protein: CASSVRDTSSGANVLTF; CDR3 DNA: TGTGCCAGCAGTGTCCGGGACACCAGCTCTGGGGCCAACGTCCTGACTTTC
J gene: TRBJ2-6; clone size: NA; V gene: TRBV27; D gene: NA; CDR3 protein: CASSRQPGTSGANVLTF; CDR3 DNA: TGTGCCAGCAGCCGTCAACCAGGAACCTCTGGGGCCAACGTCCTGACTTTC
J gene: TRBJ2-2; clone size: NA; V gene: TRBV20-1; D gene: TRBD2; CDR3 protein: CSAGDLAGGTGELFF; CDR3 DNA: TGCAGTGCTGGAGATCTGGCGGGAGGAACCGGGGAGCTGTTTTTT
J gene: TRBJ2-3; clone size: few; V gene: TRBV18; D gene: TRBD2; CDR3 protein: CASSPPGLAAADTQYF; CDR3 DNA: TGTGCCAGCTCACCACCGGGACTAGCGGCCGCAGATACGCAGTATTTT
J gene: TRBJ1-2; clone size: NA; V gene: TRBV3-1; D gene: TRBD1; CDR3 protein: CASSQAGQGVGGYTF; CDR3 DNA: TGTGCCAGCAGCCAGGCGGGACAGGGAGTCGGCGGCTACACCTTC
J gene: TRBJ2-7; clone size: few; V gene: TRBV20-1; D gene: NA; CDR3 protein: CSASRDTVYNEQYF; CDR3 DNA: TGCAGTGCTTCCCGGGACACAGTCTACAATGAGCAGTACTTC
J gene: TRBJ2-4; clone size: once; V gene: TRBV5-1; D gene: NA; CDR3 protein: CASRSSGPGDFAKNIQYF; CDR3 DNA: TGCGCCAGCAGGAGTTCGGGTCCCGGGGACTTTGCCAAAAACATTCAGTACTTC
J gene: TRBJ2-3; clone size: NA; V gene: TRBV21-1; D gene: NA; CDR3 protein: CASTGPRLTDTQYF; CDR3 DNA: TGTGCCAGCACGGGACCCCGCCTCACAGATACGCAGTATTTT
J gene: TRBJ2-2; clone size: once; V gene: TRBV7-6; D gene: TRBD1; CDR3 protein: CASSQQGTGDTGELFF; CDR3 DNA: TGTGCCAGCAGTCAACAAGGGACAGGGGACACCGGGGAGCTGTTTTTT
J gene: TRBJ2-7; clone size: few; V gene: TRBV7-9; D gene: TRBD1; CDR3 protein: CASSFLPGQGTSEQYF; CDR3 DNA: TGTGCCAGCAGCTTTCTACCGGGACAGGGTACGAGCGAGCAGTACTTC
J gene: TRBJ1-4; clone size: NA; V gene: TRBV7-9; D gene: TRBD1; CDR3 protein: CASSITGVSTNEKLFF; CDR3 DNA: TGTGCCAGCAGCATCACAGGGGTATCAACTAATGAAAAACTGTTTTTT
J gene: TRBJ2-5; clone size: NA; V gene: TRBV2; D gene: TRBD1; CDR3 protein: CASSGRRETGEQYF; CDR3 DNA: TGTGCCAGCAGTGGGCGAAGGGAGACAGGGGAGCAGTACTTC
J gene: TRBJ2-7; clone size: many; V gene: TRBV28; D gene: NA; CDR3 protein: CATHAGLEQYF; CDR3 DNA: TGTGCCACCCATGCGGGGCTCGAGCAGTACTTC
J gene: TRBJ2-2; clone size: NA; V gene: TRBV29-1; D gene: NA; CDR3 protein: CSVYDSLSGELFF; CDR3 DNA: TGCAGCGTGTACGATTCGCTGTCCGGGGAGCTGTTTTTT
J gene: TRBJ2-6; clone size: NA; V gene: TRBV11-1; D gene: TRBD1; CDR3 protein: CASSRDSNVLTF; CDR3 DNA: TGTGCCAGCAGCCGGGACAGCAACGTCCTGACTTTC
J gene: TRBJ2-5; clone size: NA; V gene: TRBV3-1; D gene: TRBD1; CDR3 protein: CASSQGRDRGQQEIQYF; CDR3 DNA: TGTGCCAGCAGCCAAGGGCGGGACAGGGGGCAGCAGGAGATCCAGTACTTC
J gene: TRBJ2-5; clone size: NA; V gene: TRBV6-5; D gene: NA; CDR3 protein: CASSYSSIQETQYF; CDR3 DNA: TGTGCCAGCAGTTACTCCTCCATCCAAGAGACCCAGTACTTC
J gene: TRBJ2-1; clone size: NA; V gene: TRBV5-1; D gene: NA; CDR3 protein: CASSLERAVYNEQFF; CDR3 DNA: TGCGCCAGCAGCTTAGAGAGAGCGGTATACAATGAGCAGTTCTTC
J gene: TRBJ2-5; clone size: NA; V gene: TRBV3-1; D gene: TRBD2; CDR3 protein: CASSQESGRGETQYF; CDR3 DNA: TGTGCCAGCAGCCAAGAGAGCGGGAGAGGGGAGACCCAGTACTTC
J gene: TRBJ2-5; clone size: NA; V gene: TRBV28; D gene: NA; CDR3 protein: CASKFQETQYF; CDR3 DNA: TGTGCCAGCAAATTTCAAGAGACCCAGTACTTC
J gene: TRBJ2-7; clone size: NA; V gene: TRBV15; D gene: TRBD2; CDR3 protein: CATSRVVGTSGGYEQYF; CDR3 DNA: TGTGCCACCAGCAGAGTAGTTGGGACTAGCGGGGGCTACGAGCAGTACTTC
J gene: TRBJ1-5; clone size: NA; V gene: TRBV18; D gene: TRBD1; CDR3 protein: CASSPQGAPAQPQHF; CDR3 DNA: TGTGCCAGCTCACCCCAGGGGGCACCGGCCCAGCCCCAGCATTTT
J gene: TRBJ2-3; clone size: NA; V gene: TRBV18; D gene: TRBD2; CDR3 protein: CASSALAPAGTDTQYF; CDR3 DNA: TGTGCCAGCTCAGCACTAGCGCCGGCGGGCACAGATACGCAGTATTTT
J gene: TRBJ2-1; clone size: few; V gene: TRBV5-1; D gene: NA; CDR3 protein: CASSLSRDFPSGDEQFF; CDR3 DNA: TGCGCCAGCAGCTTGTCCCGGGACTTTCCGTCGGGCGATGAGCAGTTCTTC
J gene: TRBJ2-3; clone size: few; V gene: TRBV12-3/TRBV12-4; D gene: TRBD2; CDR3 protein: CASSPRDYFSNTQYF; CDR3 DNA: TGTGCCAGCAGTCCCAGGGACTACTTTTCAAATACGCAGTATTTT
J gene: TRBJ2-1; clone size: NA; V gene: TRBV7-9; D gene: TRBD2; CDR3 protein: CASSLIWRLAGDEQFF; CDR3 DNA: TGTGCCAGCAGCTTAATTTGGAGACTAGCGGGGGATGAGCAGTTCTTC
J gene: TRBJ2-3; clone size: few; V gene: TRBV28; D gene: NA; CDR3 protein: CASSPALGSTDTQYF; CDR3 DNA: TGTGCCAGCAGCCCGGCACTGGGCAGCACAGATACGCAGTATTTT